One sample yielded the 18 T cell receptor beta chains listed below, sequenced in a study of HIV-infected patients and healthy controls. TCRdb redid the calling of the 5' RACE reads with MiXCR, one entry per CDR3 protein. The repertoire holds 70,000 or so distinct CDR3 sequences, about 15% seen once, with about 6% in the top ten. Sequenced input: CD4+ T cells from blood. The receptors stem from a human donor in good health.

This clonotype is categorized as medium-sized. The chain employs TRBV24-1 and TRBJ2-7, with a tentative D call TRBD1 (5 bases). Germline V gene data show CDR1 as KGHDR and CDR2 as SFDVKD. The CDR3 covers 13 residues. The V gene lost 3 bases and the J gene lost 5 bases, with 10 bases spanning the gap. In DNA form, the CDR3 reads TGTGCCACCAGTGATATCTCCAGGGACGAGCAGTACTTC. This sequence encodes CATSDISRDEQYF.

The CDR3 DNA reads as TGTGCCAGCAGCGTAGAGATTAGCTCAAACATTCAGTACTTC. Protein sequence: CASSVEISSNIQYF. The chain uses TRBV9 and TRBJ2-4, with D uncertain. The germline V and J ends were trimmed by 0 bases and 6 bases, with 10 bases remaining between them. Germline CDR1 is SGDLS and CDR2 is YYNGEE. The CDR3 extends over 14 amino acids.

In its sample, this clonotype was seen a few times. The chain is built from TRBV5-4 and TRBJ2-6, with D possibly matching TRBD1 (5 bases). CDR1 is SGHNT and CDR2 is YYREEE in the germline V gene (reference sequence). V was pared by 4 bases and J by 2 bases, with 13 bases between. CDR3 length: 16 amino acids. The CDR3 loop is CASSRGGGAGANVLTF. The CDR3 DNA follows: TGTGCCAGCAGCAGGGGCGGTGGGGCTGGGGCCAACGTCCTGACTTTC.

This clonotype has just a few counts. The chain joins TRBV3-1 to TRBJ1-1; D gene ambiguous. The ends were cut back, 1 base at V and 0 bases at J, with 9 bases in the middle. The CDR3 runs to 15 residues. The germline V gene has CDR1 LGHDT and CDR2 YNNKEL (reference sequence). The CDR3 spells CASSQGSGVNTEAFF. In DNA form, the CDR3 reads TGTGCCAGCAGCCAAGGGAGCGGAGTGAACACTGAAGCTTTCTTT.

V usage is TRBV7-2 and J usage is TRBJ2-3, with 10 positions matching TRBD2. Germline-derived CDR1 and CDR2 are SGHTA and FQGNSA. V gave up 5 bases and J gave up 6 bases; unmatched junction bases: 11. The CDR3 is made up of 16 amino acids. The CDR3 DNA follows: TGTGCCAGCAGCCCCGAGAGCGGGAGGGGGTTGGATACGCAGTATTTT. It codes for CASSPESGRGLDTQYF. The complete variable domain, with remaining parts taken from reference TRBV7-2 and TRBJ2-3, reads GAGVSQSPSNKVTEKGKDVELRCDPISGHTALYWYRQSLGQGLEFLIYFQGNSAPDKSGLPSDRFSAERTGGSVSTLTIQRTQQEDSAVYLCASSPESGRGLDTQYFGPGTRLTVL.

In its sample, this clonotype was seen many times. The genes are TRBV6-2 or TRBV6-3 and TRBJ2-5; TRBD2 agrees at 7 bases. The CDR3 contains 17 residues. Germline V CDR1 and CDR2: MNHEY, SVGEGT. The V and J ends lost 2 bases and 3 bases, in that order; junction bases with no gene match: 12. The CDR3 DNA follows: TGTGCCAGCAGTTACCAACTCGGCGGGGGAGACGAAGAGACCCAGTACTTC. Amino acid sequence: CASSYQLGGGDEETQYF.

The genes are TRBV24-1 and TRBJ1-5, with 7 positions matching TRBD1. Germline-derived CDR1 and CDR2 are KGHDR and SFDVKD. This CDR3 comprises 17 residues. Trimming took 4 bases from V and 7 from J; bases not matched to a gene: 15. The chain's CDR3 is CATSDGILTGERQPQHF. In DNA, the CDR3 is TGTGCCACCAGTGACGGTATCCTCACAGGGGAAAGGCAGCCCCAGCATTTT.

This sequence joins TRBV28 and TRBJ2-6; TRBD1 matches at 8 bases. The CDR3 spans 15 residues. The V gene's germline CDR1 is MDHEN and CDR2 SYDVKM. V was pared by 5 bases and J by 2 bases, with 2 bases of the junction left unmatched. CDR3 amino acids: CASSRTGTGANVLTF. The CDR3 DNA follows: TGTGCCAGCAGTCGGACAGGGACTGGGGCCAACGTCCTGACTTTC.

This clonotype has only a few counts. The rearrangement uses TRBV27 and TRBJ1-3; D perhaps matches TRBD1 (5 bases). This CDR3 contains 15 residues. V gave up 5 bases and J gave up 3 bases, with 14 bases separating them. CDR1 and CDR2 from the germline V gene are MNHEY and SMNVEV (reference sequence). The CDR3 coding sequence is TGTGCCAGCAGTCTCCCGGTCAGGGATGGAAACACCATATATTTT. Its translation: CASSLPVRDGNTIYF.

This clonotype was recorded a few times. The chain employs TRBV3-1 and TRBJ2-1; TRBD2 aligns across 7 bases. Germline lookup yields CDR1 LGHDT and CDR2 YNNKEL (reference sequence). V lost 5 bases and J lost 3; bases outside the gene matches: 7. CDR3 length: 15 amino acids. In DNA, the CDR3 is TGTGCCAGCAGCTCCCCCCGGGACTACTACAATGAGCAGTTCTTC. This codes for CASSSPRDYYNEQFF.

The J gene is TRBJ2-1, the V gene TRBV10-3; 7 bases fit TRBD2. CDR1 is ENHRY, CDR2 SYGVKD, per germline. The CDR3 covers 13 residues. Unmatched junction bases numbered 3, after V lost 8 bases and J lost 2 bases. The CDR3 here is CAIGSGTYNEQFF. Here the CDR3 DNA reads TGTGCCATCGGCAGCGGGACCTACAATGAGCAGTTCTTC.

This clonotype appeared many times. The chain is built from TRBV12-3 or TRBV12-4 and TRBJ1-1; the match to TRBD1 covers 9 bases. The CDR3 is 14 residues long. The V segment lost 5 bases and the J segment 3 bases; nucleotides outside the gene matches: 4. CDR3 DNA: TGTGCCAGCAGTCCTCGGACAGGGGACACTGAAGCTTTCTTT. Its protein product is CASSPRTGDTEAFF.

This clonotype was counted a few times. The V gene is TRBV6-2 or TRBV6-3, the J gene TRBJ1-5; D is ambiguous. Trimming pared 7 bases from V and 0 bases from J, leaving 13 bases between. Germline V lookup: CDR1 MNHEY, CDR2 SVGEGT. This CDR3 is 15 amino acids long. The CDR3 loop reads CASTPGAHSNQPQHF. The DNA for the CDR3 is TGTGCCAGCACCCCTGGAGCCCATAGCAATCAGCCCCAGCATTTT.

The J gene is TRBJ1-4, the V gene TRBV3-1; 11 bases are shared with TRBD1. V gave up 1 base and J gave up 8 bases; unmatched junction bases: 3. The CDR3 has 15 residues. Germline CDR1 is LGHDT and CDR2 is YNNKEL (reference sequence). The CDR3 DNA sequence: TGTGCCAGCAGCCAAGGAGGGACAGGGGGGGAAAAACTGTTTTTT. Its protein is CASSQGGTGGEKLFF.

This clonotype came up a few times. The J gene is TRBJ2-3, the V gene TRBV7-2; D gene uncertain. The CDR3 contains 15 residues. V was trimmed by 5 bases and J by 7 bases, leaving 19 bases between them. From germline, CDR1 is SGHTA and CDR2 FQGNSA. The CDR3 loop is CASSPPGLERHTQYF. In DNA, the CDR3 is TGTGCCAGCAGCCCACCCGGATTGGAGAGACATACGCAGTATTTT.

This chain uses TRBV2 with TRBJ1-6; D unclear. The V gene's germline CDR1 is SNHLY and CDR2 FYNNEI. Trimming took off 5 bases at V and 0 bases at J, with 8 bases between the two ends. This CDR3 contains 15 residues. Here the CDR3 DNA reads TGTGCCAGCAGTACAAGAAGCTCCTATAATTCACCCCTCCACTTT. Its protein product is CASSTRSSYNSPLHF.

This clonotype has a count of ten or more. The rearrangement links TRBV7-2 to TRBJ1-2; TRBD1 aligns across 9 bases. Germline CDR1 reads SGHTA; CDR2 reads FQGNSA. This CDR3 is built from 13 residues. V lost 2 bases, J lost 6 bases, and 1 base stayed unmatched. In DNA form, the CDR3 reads TGTGCCAGCAGCTTAAGGACAGGGGATGGCTACACCTTC. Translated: CASSLRTGDGYTF.

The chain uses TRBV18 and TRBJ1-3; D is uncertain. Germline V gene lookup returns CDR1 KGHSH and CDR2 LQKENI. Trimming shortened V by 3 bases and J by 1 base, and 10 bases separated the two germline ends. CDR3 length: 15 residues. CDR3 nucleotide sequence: TGTGCCAGCTCACCTCAGGAAGGGTCTGGAAACACCATATATTTT. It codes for CASSPQEGSGNTIYF. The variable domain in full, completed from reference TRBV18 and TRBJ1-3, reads NAGVMQNPRHLVRRRGQEARLRCSPMKGHSHVYWYRQLPEEGLKFMVYLQKENIIDESGMPKERFSAEFPKEGPSILRIQQVVRGDSAAYFCASSPQEGSGNTIYFGEGSWLTVV.